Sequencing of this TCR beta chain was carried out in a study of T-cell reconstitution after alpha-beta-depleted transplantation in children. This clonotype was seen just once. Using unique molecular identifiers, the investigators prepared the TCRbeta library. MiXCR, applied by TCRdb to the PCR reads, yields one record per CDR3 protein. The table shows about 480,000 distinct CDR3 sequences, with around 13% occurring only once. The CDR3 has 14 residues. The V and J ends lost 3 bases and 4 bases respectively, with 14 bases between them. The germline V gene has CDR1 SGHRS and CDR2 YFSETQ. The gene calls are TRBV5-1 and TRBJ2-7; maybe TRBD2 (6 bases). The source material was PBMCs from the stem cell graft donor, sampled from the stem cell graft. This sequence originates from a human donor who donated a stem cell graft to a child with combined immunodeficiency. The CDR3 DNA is TGCGCCAGCAGCTCCGCGGGAATGTCTTACGAGCAGTACTTC. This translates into CASSSAGMSYEQYF. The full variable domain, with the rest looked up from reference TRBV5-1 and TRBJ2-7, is KAGVTQTPRYLIKTRGQQVTLSCSPISGHRSVSWYQQTPGQGLQFLFEYFSETQRNKGNFPGRFSGRQFSNSRSEMNVSTLELGDSALYLCASSSAGMSYEQYFGPGTRLTVT.